The 4 T cell receptor beta chains listed next were all sequenced from one sample in a study of cytomegalovirus exposure and HLA in healthy donors. PCR involved 60 Vbeta and 13 Jbeta primers. Sequencing used immunoSEQ multiplex PCR; TCRdb keeps in-frame clones, though not all of them. This sample has 55,000 to 65,000 clones; 80% occur once, and the top ten carry around 6%. Material for sequencing was PBMCs. Receptors originate from a male donor in good health and CMV-seronegative.

This clone was observed a single time. CDR3 nucleotides: TGCGCCAGCAGCCAAGATCCGGGACAGAGCCGACAGCAGTACTTC. It is translated as CASSQDPGQSRQQYF. V is TRBV4-3 and J is TRBJ2-7, with 7 bases that match TRBD1. CDR3 size: 15 residues. After removal of 0 bases from V and 8 bases from J, the junction contained 10 bases not matched to a gene. CDR1 is LGHNA and CDR2 is YSLEER in the germline V gene.

The V gene is TRBV23-1, the J gene TRBJ2-3, with TRBD1 identical over 11 bases. TRBV23-1 is reported as an ORF; its role is uncertain. The CDR3 totals 15 residues. Losses at the gene ends were 7 bases for V and 3 bases for J; bases not matched to a gene: 6. DNA for the CDR3: TGCGCCAGCACCGCGGACAGGGGGCAAACAGATACGCAGTATTTT. It translates to CASTADRGQTDTQYF.

The chain couples TRBV5-4 to TRBJ2-7; TRBD1 aligns across 10 bases. Germline V gene data show CDR1 as SGHNT and CDR2 as YYREEE (reference sequence). This CDR3 region has 15 residues. The V gene end was trimmed by 4 bases and the J gene end by 3 bases; junction bases not matched to a gene: 7. CDR3 DNA sequence: TGTGCCAGCAGCGTAGACAGGGGGCTGGGCTACGAGCAGTACTTC. This codes for CASSVDRGLGYEQYF.

The sample holds a few counts of this clone. This chain connects TRBV5-1 to TRBJ2-5, with TRBD1 as a possible D gene (5 bases). CDR3 length: 15 residues. The V gene's germline CDR1 is SGHRS and CDR2 YFSETQ. V dropped 0 bases and J dropped 2 bases, with 11 bases sitting between them. Here the CDR3 DNA reads TGCGCCAGCAGCTTGGGCAGGGCCGTTCAAGAGACCCAGTACTTC. Amino acids: CASSLGRAVQETQYF.